This T cell receptor (beta chain) emerged from a study of T cell changes during pregnancy in multiple sclerosis. Only in-frame clones appear in the TCRdb table, and some are missing; sequencing was by immunoSEQ multiplex PCR. This sample has about 80,000 clones, with about 91% found just once. With 3 bases clipped from V and 3 bases from J, the junction kept 4 bases outside the gene matches. CDR1 is SGDLS and CDR2 is YYNGEE in the germline V gene. CDR3 length equals 17 residues. The receptor was derived from a female donor with multiple sclerosis, enrolled in a pregnancy study. The chain links TRBV9 to TRBJ2-2, with TRBD2 identical over 14 bases. The sequenced sample was peripheral blood, obtained before pregnancy. In DNA, the CDR3 is TGTGCCAGCAGCGCGACTAGCGGGGGGGCAGACACCGGGGAGCTGTTTTTT. Its translation: CASSATSGGADTGELFF.